Listed below are T cell receptor beta chains from one sample, sequenced in a study of blood T cells in healthy people across ages. TCRdb processed the 5' RACE reads anew with MiXCR; each CDR3 protein has one entry. The sample has 1 million or so distinct CDR3 sequences, 40% to 50% seen once. Sequencing input: blood. These receptors originate from a woman between 55 and 75 years old in good health. CDR3s include the opening cysteine and the closing phenylalanine or tryptophan. The order of the fields is clone size, V gene, J gene, D gene, CDR3 protein, CDR3 DNA. D genes are given only for firm matches. Some rows have no size entry. The others give once, few or many, or a class for an expanded clone.

NA,TRBV6-5,TRBJ1-1,NA,CASSYRTLRDQNTEAFF,TGTGCCAGCAGTTACCGAACCCTCAGGGACCAAAACACTGAAGCTTTCTTT
NA,TRBV28,TRBJ2-7,TRBD1,CASSSHDRGSYEQYF,TGTGCCAGCAGTTCCCATGACAGGGGGTCTTACGAGCAGTACTTC
few,TRBV11-2,TRBJ2-7,TRBD2,CASSRAGAAFYEQYF,TGTGCCAGCAGCAGAGCGGGAGCGGCTTTCTACGAGCAGTACTTC
NA,TRBV5-1,TRBJ2-6,NA,CASRMAGTGANVLTF,TGCGCCAGCAGGATGGCAGGGACTGGGGCCAACGTCCTGACTTTC
few,TRBV5-1,TRBJ2-3,TRBD2,CASRLLADQGDTQYF,TGCGCCAGCCGACTACTAGCGGATCAAGGGGATACGCAGTATTTT
NA,TRBV6-2/TRBV6-3,TRBJ2-7,NA,CASSRLAQSSYEQYF,TGTGCCAGCAGCCGTCTAGCGCAAAGCTCCTACGAGCAGTACTTC
many,TRBV28,TRBJ2-7,TRBD2,CASSLLAGGYEQYF,TGTGCCAGCAGTTTACTAGCGGGAGGCTACGAGCAGTACTTC
NA,TRBV7-9,TRBJ2-5,TRBD1,CASSPGQDKETQYF,TGTGCCAGCAGCCCAGGACAGGACAAAGAGACCCAGTACTTC
NA,TRBV5-6,TRBJ1-2,NA,CASSSVLRADYGYTF,TGTGCCAGCAGCTCCGTTCTGAGGGCGGACTATGGCTACACCTTC
NA,TRBV20-1,TRBJ2-7,TRBD2,CSARLAGVAGEQYF,TGCAGTGCTAGACTAGCGGGAGTGGCTGGCGAGCAGTACTTC
NA,TRBV28,TRBJ2-1,TRBD2,CASSSGRGRGDEQFF,TGTGCCAGCAGCTCGGGCCGGGGGCGGGGGGATGAGCAGTTCTTC
NA,TRBV6-1,TRBJ1-5,NA,CASSDVGLGNQPQHF,TGTGCCAGCAGTGATGTGGGGTTGGGCAATCAGCCCCAGCATTTT
few,TRBV20-1,TRBJ2-7,TRBD1,CSARGTGRYEQYF,TGCAGTGCTAGGGGGACAGGTCGATACGAGCAGTACTTC
NA,TRBV3-1,TRBJ2-2,NA,CASSRPGDSGELFF,TGTGCCAGCAGCCGCCCAGGAGACTCCGGGGAGCTGTTTTTT
once,TRBV11-2,TRBJ2-3,TRBD1,CASLRTGRTDTQYF,TGTGCCAGCTTGCGGACAGGGCGCACAGATACGCAGTATTTT
NA,TRBV11-1,TRBJ2-7,NA,CASSLVLPRVYEQYF,TGTGCCAGCAGCTTAGTCCTACCACGGGTTTACGAGCAGTACTTC
NA,TRBV11-2,TRBJ2-1,TRBD2,CASSSSRTSGYNEQFF,TGTGCCAGCAGCTCCTCACGGACTAGCGGGTACAATGAGCAGTTCTTC